The T cell receptor (beta chain) under discussion was sequenced for a study of CD8+ T cells in alopecia areata. Study-level results: TCR sharing was clearer in mice than between patients, perhaps partly owing to patient HLA diversity. Clonality in lesional scalp, especially alopecia totalis/universalis, exceeded that of normal scalp.

Germline CDR1 MNHNY, CDR2 SVGAGI (reference sequence). There are 15 residues in the CDR3. V lost 6 bases to trimming and J lost 4 bases, with 16 bases between them. Indicated treatment: oral pan-JAK inhibitor, 5-10 mg twice daily. This clone showed up just a few times. Its antigen remains unknown. Following RNA extraction, reverse transcription yielded cDNA that acted as the sequencing template. Sequenced by immunoSEQ multiplex PCR; TCRdb stores in-frame clones only, minus some. This table has 200,000 to 250,000 clones, over 60% appearing once. The receptor was derived from a human donor with alopecia areata. Sample: CD4+ T cells sorted from blood, taken at week 4, from a patient treated with tofacitinib. The chain couples TRBV6-6 to TRBJ1-5; no clear D. The CDR3 DNA sequence: TGTGCCAGCAGAGTCAACGGGAGGGAAAATCAGCCCCAGCATTTT. Its protein is CASRVNGRENQPQHF.